This T cell receptor beta chain was identified in a study of blood T cells in healthy people across ages. Then a second PCR, running roughly 7 to 11 cycles, was carried out with a sample-barcoded 5' primer and a J-beta primer mix. From the 5' RACE reads, TCRdb called clonotypes with MiXCR, one entry per CDR3 protein. This table has 1.8 million or so distinct CDR3 sequences, about two fifths appearing once. This CDR3 has 12 residues. V lost 4 bases to trimming and J lost 7 bases, with 10 bases between them. CDR1 and CDR2 from the germline V gene are SEHNR and FQNEAQ (reference sequence). The rearrangement joins TRBV7-9 to TRBJ2-5, with D perhaps matching TRBD1 (6 bases). Input material: blood. This receptor was taken from a human donor in good health. CDR3 residues: CASSSGAWTQYF. In nucleotides, the CDR3 is TGTGCCAGCAGCTCAGGGGCGTGGACCCAGTACTTC. Complete variable domain (other parts from reference TRBV7-9 and TRBJ2-5): DTGVSQNPRHKITKRGQNVTFRCDPISEHNRLYWYRQTLGQGPEFLTYFQNEAQLEKSRLLSDRFSAERPKGSFSTLEIQRTEQGDSAMYLCASSSGAWTQYFGPGTRLLVL.